This TCR beta chain was documented in a study of tumor and adjacent non-tumor tissue in lung cancer. Points from the study as a whole: In normal lung, the top 100 clones were significantly more dominant than in tumor.

The library came from three nested PCR rounds adapted from ARM-PCR protocols. MiXCR, applied by TCRdb to the multiplex PCR reads, yields one record per CDR3 protein. The data contain about 75,000 distinct CDR3 sequences, around 70% of them singletons. RNA was extracted from bulk tissue without any cell sorting. The normal lung tissue was taken more than 3 cm from the tumor edge. In regard to this clonotype: Its antigen remains unknown. Sequence at one end of the junction differs from germline and may be a read error.

This CDR3 has 13 residues. Germline values: CDR1 SGHNT, CDR2 YENEEA. The origin of this receptor is a woman aged 45-59 years with non-small cell lung cancer. This chain uses TRBV11-3 with TRBJ2-1, with D possibly TRBD2 on 5 matching bases. Sequencing input: distant non-tumor lung tissue. The CDR3 here is CASGLELDNEQLF. CDR3 bases: TGTGCCAGCGGCTTAGAACTAGACAATGAGCAACTCTTC.